These 8 T cell receptor beta chains originate from one sample sequenced in a study of blood T cell repertoires in COVID-19. The table came from immunoSEQ multiplex PCR; TCRdb's copy has only in-frame clones and leaves some out. The data contain 250,000 to 350,000 clones, about 81% of them singletons. Sample: peripheral blood. The receptors derive from a human donor with COVID-19, enrolled during active disease. The donor label of this sample is uncertain.

This chain connects TRBV5-6 to TRBJ2-1; 9 bases agree with TRBD2. The germline V gene has CDR1 SGHDT and CDR2 YYEEEE. This CDR3 region has 18 residues. Germline trimming cut 0 bases from V and 9 bases from J; bases unmatched to any gene: 16. The CDR3 DNA reads as TGTGCCAGCAGCTTGGCCGGGACGGCGGGAGGGCCGTGGGGTGAGCAGTTCTTC. Protein product: CASSLAGTAGGPWGEQFF.

The chain couples TRBV28 to TRBJ2-1, with TRBD1 identical over 7 bases. After removal of 5 bases from V and 1 base from J, the junction contained 2 bases not matched to a gene. Germline V gene data show CDR1 as MDHEN and CDR2 as SYDVKM. The CDR3 covers 14 residues. CDR3 sequence: CASSPGQSYNEQFF. In nucleotides, the CDR3 is TGTGCCAGCAGTCCGGGACAGTCCTACAATGAGCAGTTCTTC.

This chain joins TRBV4-1 and TRBJ2-3; 11 bases line up with TRBD2. Trimming took 3 bases from V and 8 from J; bases not matched to a gene: 7. The CDR3 loop spans 15 amino acids. Germline CDR1 MGHRA, CDR2 YSYEKL. This CDR3 is CASSQPTSGTLTQYF. CDR3 DNA: TGCGCCAGCAGCCAGCCGACTAGCGGGACCCTTACGCAGTATTTT.

The V call is TRBV6-5, the J call TRBJ2-1, with 11 positions matching TRBD2. V lost 11 bases to trimming and J lost 10 bases; unmatched junction nucleotides: 13. This CDR3 is 14 amino acids long. The germline V gene has CDR1 MNHEY and CDR2 SVGAGI. CDR3 sequence reads: CAATGTSGLGEQFF. The DNA of the CDR3 is TGTGCCGCTACAGGGACTAGCGGTTTAGGGGAGCAGTTCTTC.

V usage is TRBV4-2 and J usage is TRBJ2-7, with 7 bases that match TRBD1. This CDR3 has 17 residues. Trimming cost V 0 bases and J 2 bases; bases outside gene matches: 10. Germline CDR1 reads LGHNA; CDR2 reads YNFKEQ. As DNA, the CDR3 is TGTGCCAGCAGCCAAGAAGGTTGGGGACAGAATACCTACGAGCAGTACTTC. Its translation: CASSQEGWGQNTYEQYF.

The chain employs TRBV6-5 and TRBJ2-7; D unclear. Germline V lookup: CDR1 MNHEY, CDR2 SVGAGI. The CDR3 has 15 residues. Trimming cost V 9 bases and J 1 base, with 19 bases left between them. The CDR3 bases are TGTGCCAGTGCCTTCTCGGTCCTTCTTTCCTACGAGCAGTACTTC. Translated: CASAFSVLLSYEQYF.

This sequence joins TRBV6-1 and TRBJ2-3; 8 nucleotides align to TRBD1. CDR1 is MNHNS and CDR2 is SASEGT in the germline V gene. The CDR3 consists of 15 residues. V lost 5 bases and J lost 4; bases outside the gene matches: 8. CDR3 sequence: CASSFFQGAPDTQYF. As DNA, the CDR3 is TGTGCCAGCAGTTTCTTCCAGGGGGCCCCAGATACGCAGTATTTT.

The chain carries TRBV5-1 and TRBJ1-2; 7 positions agree with TRBD1. V gave up 4 bases and J gave up 2 bases; unmatched junction bases: 2. This CDR3 contains 13 residues. From germline, CDR1 is SGHRS and CDR2 YFSETQ. In nucleotides, the CDR3 is TGCGCCAGCAGCGTACAGGGGAACTATGGCTACACCTTC. It yields the protein CASSVQGNYGYTF.